Listed below are T cell receptor beta chains from one sample, sequenced in a study of T cells after yellow fever vaccination. TCRdb re-called the 5' RACE reads through MiXCR, storing one row per CDR3 protein. The sample holds 130,000 or so distinct CDR3 sequences; 15% are singletons and the top ten take roughly two fifths. This specimen consisted of CD8+ T cells sorted from PBMCs, obtained 5 days after the yellow fever booster vaccination. The receptors shown here come from a young man who received the YFV17D yellow fever vaccine. CDR3s include the opening cysteine and the closing phenylalanine or tryptophan. D genes are given only for firm matches. Only some rows state a clone size, as once, few, many or a class for expanded clones.

clone_size j_call d_call v_call cdr3_nt cdr3_aa
NA TRBJ1-1 NA TRBV4-1 TGCGCCAGCAGCCCATACTCACGAGGGAACACTGAAGCTTTCTTT CASSPYSRGNTEAFF
NA TRBJ2-1 TRBD2 TRBV4-3 TGCGCCAGCAGCCAAGATCGAGCGGGGCTCTACAATGAGCAGTTCTTC CASSQDRAGLYNEQFF
few TRBJ1-5 NA TRBV4-2 TGTGCCAGCAGCCAACTAGGACAGTTTAGCAATCAGCCCCAGCATTTT CASSQLGQFSNQPQHF
few TRBJ1-6 NA TRBV5-1 TGCGCCAGCAGAATGCCGGGGGCGGATTCACCCCTCCACTTT CASRMPGADSPLHF
NA TRBJ1-1 NA TRBV19 TGTGCCAGTAGTCCCGGCCGGCTCAGCCACATGAACACTGAAGCTTTCTTT CASSPGRLSHMNTEAFF
few TRBJ1-2 NA TRBV19 TGTGCCAGTAGTATCGGGTCCAACTATGGCTACACCTTC CASSIGSNYGYTF
few TRBJ1-5 NA TRBV19 TGTGCCAGTAGTATAGGGGGAAGGGATAATCAGCCCCAGCATTTT CASSIGGRDNQPQHF
NA TRBJ2-4 NA TRBV19 TGTGCCAGTAGTAGGACAGTAGCCAAAAACATTCAGTACTTC CASSRTVAKNIQYF
NA TRBJ2-1 NA TRBV20-1 TGCAGTGCTAGTCGGGGTACTCTCCACAATGAGCAGTTCTTC CSASRGTLHNEQFF
NA TRBJ2-5 NA TRBV7-9 TGTGCCAGCAGCCTATGGGGAGGGACAAACCAAGAGACCCAGTACTTC CASSLWGGTNQETQYF
few TRBJ2-2 NA TRBV10-3 TGTGCCATCAGTGAGGTTTCGGACAGCGGGATCGGGGAGCTGTTTTTT CAISEVSDSGIGELFF
few TRBJ2-3 NA TRBV4-3 TGCGCCAGCAGCCAAGTTACTTTCACAGATACGCAGTATTTT CASSQVTFTDTQYF
NA TRBJ1-5 NA TRBV30 TGTGCCTGGAGCAAGGGGGAGTCGGGCAATCAGCCCCAGCATTTT CAWSKGESGNQPQHF
NA TRBJ2-1 TRBD2 TRBV4-1 TGCGCCAGCAGCCAAGTTCGCGGGGGCTACAATGAGCAGTTCTTC CASSQVRGGYNEQFF
many TRBJ2-1 NA TRBV7-6 TGTGCCAGCGGGCCGGACAGCAGCTCCTACAATGAGCAGTTCTTC CASGPDSSSYNEQFF
NA TRBJ2-6 TRBD2 TRBV11-2 TGTGCCAGCAGGTGGGAGGGAGCCAACGTCCTGACTTTC CASRWEGANVLTF